The 4 T cell receptor beta chains listed next were all sequenced from one sample in a study of blood T cell repertoires in COVID-19. TCRdb keeps only in-frame clones here, not all; method: immunoSEQ multiplex PCR. Of 55,000 to 65,000 clones listed, approximately 83% are singletons. The sequencing input was peripheral blood. Source of these receptors: a man aged 25 to 40 with COVID-19, enrolled during active disease.

V and J are TRBV29-1 and TRBJ2-1; the match to TRBD2 covers 7 bases. In germline, CDR1 is SQVTM, CDR2 ANQGSEA. The CDR3 is 13 amino acids. V shed 2 bases and J 7 bases; nucleotides not matched to a gene: 5. Here the CDR3 reads CSVERGGRNEQFF. CDR3 DNA sequence: TGCAGCGTTGAAAGGGGAGGGAGAAATGAGCAGTTCTTC.

The chain joins TRBV28 to TRBJ2-5, with TRBD1 as a possible D gene (6 bases). The CDR3 covers 15 residues. Trimming removed 7 bases from V and 2 bases from J, with 17 bases in between. CDR1 and CDR2 from the germline V gene are MDHEN and SYDVKM. Here the CDR3 reads CASISGAKWQETQYF. The CDR3 nucleotides read TGTGCCAGCATCTCAGGGGCCAAGTGGCAAGAGACCCAGTACTTC.

This clone was seen only a few times. The chain carries TRBV7-2 and TRBJ1-6; no reliable D call. This CDR3 is 14 amino acids long. Trimming cost V 1 base and J 9 bases, with 10 bases left between them. From germline, CDR1 is SGHTA and CDR2 FQGNSA. The DNA of the CDR3 is TGTGCCAGCAGCTTAGGACAAGTGGCTTCACCCCTCCACTTT. Its protein is CASSLGQVASPLHF.

The V and J genes are TRBV27 and TRBJ2-7; TRBD1 aligns across 7 bases. The germline CDR1 and CDR2 sequences are MNHEY and SMNVEV (reference sequence). This CDR3 is 17 amino acids long. Trimming took 4 bases from V and 3 from J; bases not matched to a gene: 15. CDR3 amino acids: CASSSGLPGQTNYEQYF. The DNA of the CDR3 is TGTGCCAGCAGTTCAGGACTTCCGGGACAGACCAACTACGAGCAGTACTTC.